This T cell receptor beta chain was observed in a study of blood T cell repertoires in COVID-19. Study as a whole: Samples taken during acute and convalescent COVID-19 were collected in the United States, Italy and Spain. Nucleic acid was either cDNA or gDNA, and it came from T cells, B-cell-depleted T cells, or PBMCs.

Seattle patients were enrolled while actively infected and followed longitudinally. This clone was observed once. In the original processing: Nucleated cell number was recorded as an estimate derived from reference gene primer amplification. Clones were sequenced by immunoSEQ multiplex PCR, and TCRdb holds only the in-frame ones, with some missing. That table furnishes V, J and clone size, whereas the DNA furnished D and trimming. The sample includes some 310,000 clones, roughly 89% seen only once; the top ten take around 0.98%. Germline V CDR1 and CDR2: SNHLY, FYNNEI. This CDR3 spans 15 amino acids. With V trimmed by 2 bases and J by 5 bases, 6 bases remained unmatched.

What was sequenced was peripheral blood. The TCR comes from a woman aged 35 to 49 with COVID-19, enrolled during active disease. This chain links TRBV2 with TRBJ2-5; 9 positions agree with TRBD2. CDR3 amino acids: CASSESSGSRETQYF. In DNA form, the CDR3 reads TGTGCCAGCAGTGAAAGTAGCGGGAGTAGGGAGACCCAGTACTTC.